This T cell receptor (beta chain) was sequenced during a study of blood T cell repertoires in COVID-19. Study-level information: The United States, Italy and Spain provided the acute and convalescent COVID-19 samples.

TCRdb's table, derived via immunoSEQ multiplex PCR, lists solely in-frame clones and lacks some. The sample consists of under 250,000 clones, about 86% of them appearing once. Per germline, CDR1 ENHRY and CDR2 SYGVKD. The CDR3 totals 15 residues. V was cut by 3 bases and J by 7 bases, with 18 bases left in between. The TCR was taken from a man between 50 and 59 years old with active or convalescent COVID-19. The material sequenced was peripheral blood. The chain employs TRBV10-3 and TRBJ1-2; TRBD1 is a possible D gene (6 bases). CDR3 region: CAISESLETGLGYTF. In DNA, the CDR3 is TGTGCCATCAGTGAATCTCTGGAGACAGGCCTTGGCTACACCTTC.